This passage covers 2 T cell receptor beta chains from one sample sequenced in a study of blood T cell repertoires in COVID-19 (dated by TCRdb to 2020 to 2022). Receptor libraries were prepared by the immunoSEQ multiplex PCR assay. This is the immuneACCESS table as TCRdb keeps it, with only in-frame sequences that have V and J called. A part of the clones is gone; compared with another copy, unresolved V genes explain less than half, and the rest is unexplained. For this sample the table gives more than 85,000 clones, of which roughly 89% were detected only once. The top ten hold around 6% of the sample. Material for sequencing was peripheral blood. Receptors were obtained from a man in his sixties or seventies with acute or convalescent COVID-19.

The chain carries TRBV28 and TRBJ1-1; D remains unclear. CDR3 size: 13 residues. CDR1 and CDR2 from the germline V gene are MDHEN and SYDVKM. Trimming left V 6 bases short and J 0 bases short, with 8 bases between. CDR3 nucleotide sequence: TGTGCCAGCAGCCGTAACATGAACACTGAAGCTTTCTTT. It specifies CASSRNMNTEAFF.

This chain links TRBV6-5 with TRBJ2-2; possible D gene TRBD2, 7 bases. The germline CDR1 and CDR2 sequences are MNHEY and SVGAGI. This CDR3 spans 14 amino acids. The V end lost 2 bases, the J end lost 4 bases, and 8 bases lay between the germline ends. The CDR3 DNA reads TGTGCCAGCAGTTACGGGGGGGCCACCGGGGAGCTGTTTTTT. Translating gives CASSYGGATGELFF.